A selection of T cell receptor beta chains follows, all from one sample in a study of shared clonotypes between healthy human individuals. Clones were read by immunoSEQ multiplex PCR, and TCRdb kept only the in-frame ones, dropping some. Here the sample spans just under 350,000 clones, 73% being singletons. The sample consisted of memory CD4+ T cells sorted from blood. Every receptor here comes from a man aged 30 to 39 in good health. Each CDR3 is given with its conserved first and last residue. D genes are given only for firm matches. Rows give clone size only sometimes, using once, few, many, or a class for an expanded clone.

clone size	D gene	V gene	J gene	CDR3 DNA	CDR3 protein
-	-	TRBV4-3	TRBJ2-2	TGCGCCAGCAGCCAAGGAATCGGGGAGCTGTTTTTT	CASSQGIGELFF
-	-	TRBV28	TRBJ1-1	TGTGCCAGCAGTTCTGAGGGCTTGAACACTGAAGCTTTCTTT	CASSSEGLNTEAFF
many	-	TRBV19	TRBJ1-2	TGTGCCAGTACCCCTCGGGGGCGAGGGGATGGCTACACCTTC	CASTPRGRGDGYTF
-	TRBD2	TRBV19	TRBJ2-1	TGTGCCAGTAGTCCAGCTAGCGGTAGTACGCATGAGCAGTTCTTC	CASSPASGSTHEQFF
few	-	TRBV5-1	TRBJ2-5	TGCGCCAGCAGCTTGGATGGCAGGTCTCAAACTCCGGAGACCCAGTACTTC	CASSLDGRSQTPETQYF
-	-	TRBV7-9	TRBJ2-2	TGTGCCAGCAGCTTAAATAGGGTCGCCGGGGAGCTGTTTTTT	CASSLNRVAGELFF
-	TRBD2	TRBV27	TRBJ2-1	TGTGCCAGCAGTTTATCAATATCTAGCGGATCCTACAATGAGCAGTTCTTC	CASSLSISSGSYNEQFF
-	-	TRBV4-1	TRBJ2-2	TGCGCCAGCAGCCAAGTTGATCTGGGATTCAACACCGGGGAGCTGTTTTTT	CASSQVDLGFNTGELFF
-	TRBD1	TRBV15	TRBJ2-1	TGTGCCACCAGCGGAAAACGACAGGGATCGAATGAGCAGTTCTTC	CATSGKRQGSNEQFF
-	-	TRBV11-2	TRBJ1-2	TGTGCCAGCAGCTCGACCGGAGAGCAGGGGCTTATCTATGGCTACACCTTC	CASSSTGEQGLIYGYTF
-	-	TRBV7-2	TRBJ1-5	TGTGCCAGCAGTCAGGAGAGCAATCAGCCCCAGCATTTT	CASSQESNQPQHF
-	-	TRBV2	TRBJ1-1	TGTGCCAGCAGTCCCCAGGGATGGGAAGCTTTCTTT	CASSPQGWEAFF
-	TRBD1	TRBV10-3	TRBJ2-2	TGTGCCATCATCAATCAGGGGGCCGGGGAGCTGTTTTTT	CAIINQGAGELFF
few	-	TRBV11-2	TRBJ2-3	TGTGCCAGCAGTTGGGGTAGTACAACAGATACGCAGTATTTT	CASSWGSTTDTQYF
-	TRBD2	TRBV9	TRBJ2-4	TGTGCCAGCAGCGGGTGGGAGGGAGATCTAGCCAAAAACATTCAGTACTTC	CASSGWEGDLAKNIQYF
once	-	TRBV5-1	TRBJ1-2	TGCGCCAGCAGCTTGACAGGAGCTAACTATGGCTACACCTTC	CASSLTGANYGYTF
-	-	TRBV10-2	TRBJ2-6	TGCGCCAGCAGTTTTCGGTACACTTCTAACAGTCGGGCCAACGTCCTGACTTTC	CASSFRYTSNSRANVLTF
-	-	TRBV2	TRBJ2-7	TGTGCCAGCAGTGAACAGGGGTTCGGCGAGCAGTACTTC	CASSEQGFGEQYF
-	-	TRBV2	TRBJ1-5	TGTGCCAGCAGAGTAGCTGAGGCCCAGCATTTT	CASRVAEAQHF
-	-	TRBV7-2	TRBJ2-3	TGTGCCAGCTCACCTCCCGGGGGAAGGGGGGATACGCAGTATTTT	CASSPPGGRGDTQYF
-	TRBD2	TRBV5-1	TRBJ2-1	TGCGCCAGCAGCTCTGGGACTAGCGGGAGGGCCTTTCAGTTCTTC	CASSSGTSGRAFQFF
once	-	TRBV27	TRBJ2-1	TGTGCCAGCAGTCCATATGTGGGAGAAGTGGATGAGCAGTTCTTC	CASSPYVGEVDEQFF
-	TRBD1	TRBV5-1	TRBJ2-3	TGCGCCAGCAGCTGGGGAGACAGGGGCGGCGCAGATACGCAGTATTTT	CASSWGDRGGADTQYF
many	TRBD2	TRBV28	TRBJ2-1	TGTGCCAGCAGTTTATGGGAGCTCGCGGGAGGGCCGGGTGAGCAGTTCTTC	CASSLWELAGGPGEQFF
few	TRBD1	TRBV6-1	TRBJ1-2	TGTGCCAGCAGTGAAAACCTCTGGCAGGGGGTTGGCTACACCTTC	CASSENLWQGVGYTF
-	-	TRBV7-9	TRBJ1-1	TGTGCCAGCAGCGTCCTGGGGGAGACTGAAGCTTTCTTT	CASSVLGETEAFF
-	TRBD1	TRBV27	TRBJ1-4	TGTGCCAGCAAGCTCGGACAGGGGGCGCGAGCGCAGGAAAAACTGTTTTTT	CASKLGQGARAQEKLFF
-	-	TRBV27	TRBJ1-2	TGTGCCAGCCAGGCGGGACCCTTAGGGGGCTACACCTTC	CASQAGPLGGYTF
-	TRBD1	TRBV10-2	TRBJ2-6	TGCGCCGGGTCTGGGACAGCTGCTGGTGGGGCCAACGTCCTGACTTTC	CAGSGTAAGGANVLTF
-	-	TRBV7-3	TRBJ1-1	TGTGCCAGCAGTGACAGATCGAACACTGAAGCTTTCTTT	CASSDRSNTEAFF
-	-	TRBV5-1	TRBJ1-2	-	CASSFGPGEVDGYTF
few	TRBD2	TRBV5-1	TRBJ2-3	TGCGCCAGCAGCGTAGCGGGTAGCACAGATACGCAGTATTTT	CASSVAGSTDTQYF
-	-	TRBV18	TRBJ2-5	TGTGCCAGCTCAATACAGGGACAAGGGGGAGAAGAGACCCAGTACTTC	CASSIQGQGGEETQYF
-	-	TRBV5-1	TRBJ2-5	TGCGCCAGCAGCTTGGGTGGGACGCGAGAAGAGACCCAGTACTTC	CASSLGGTREETQYF
once	TRBD1	TRBV14	TRBJ2-7	TGTGCCAGCAGCCTTGGGCCACAGGGGGCCTCCTACGAGCAGTACTTC	CASSLGPQGASYEQYF
-	-	TRBV10-3	TRBJ1-1	TGTGCCGGAAAACAGCCTAACACTGAAGCTTTCTTT	CAGKQPNTEAFF
few	-	TRBV18	TRBJ1-4	TGTGCCAGCTCACCGGGAGAAAAACTGTTTTTT	CASSPGEKLFF
many	-	TRBV2	TRBJ2-2	TGTGCCAGCAAGGGGGAACGGTTGGCCGGGGAGCTGTTTTTT	CASKGERLAGELFF
-	-	TRBV5-8	TRBJ2-1	TGTGCCAGCCGTACTGACTACTACTCCTACAATGAGCAGTTCTTC	CASRTDYYSYNEQFF
-	-	TRBV18	TRBJ1-5	TGTGCCAGCTCACGGGGGGACAATCAGCCCCAGCATTTT	CASSRGDNQPQHF
-	TRBD2	TRBV7-9	TRBJ2-2	TGTGCCAGCAGCTTAAGGGACTATAAGAACACCGGGGAGCTGTTTTTT	CASSLRDYKNTGELFF
-	TRBD2	TRBV7-8	TRBJ2-7	TGTGCCAGCAGCTTATTAAGTGGCGGGCTAGCGGAGGGAGACTCCTACGAGCAGTACTTC	CASSLLSGGLAEGDSYEQYF